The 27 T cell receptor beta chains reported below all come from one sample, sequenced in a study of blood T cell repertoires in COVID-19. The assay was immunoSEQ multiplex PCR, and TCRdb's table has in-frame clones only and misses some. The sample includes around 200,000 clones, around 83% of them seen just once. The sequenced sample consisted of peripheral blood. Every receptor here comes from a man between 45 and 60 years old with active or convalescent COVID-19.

CDR3 nucleotide sequence: TGTGCCTGGTCTCAGGGAAGTCAGCCCCAGCATTTT. Translation gives CAWSQGSQPQHF. The J gene is TRBJ1-5, the V gene TRBV30; D is possibly TRBD1 (5 bases). With 5 bases removed from V and 6 bases from J, the gap between germline ends came to 11 bases. Germline CDR1 reads GTSNPN; CDR2 reads SVGIG (reference sequence). CDR3 length equals 12 residues. Full variable domain (rest looked up from reference TRBV30 and TRBJ1-5): SQTIHQWPATLVQPVGSPLSLECTVEGTSNPNLYWYRQAAGRGLQLLFYSVGIGQISSEVPQNLSASRPQDRQFILSSKKLLLSDSGFYLCAWSQGSQPQHFGDGTRLSIL.

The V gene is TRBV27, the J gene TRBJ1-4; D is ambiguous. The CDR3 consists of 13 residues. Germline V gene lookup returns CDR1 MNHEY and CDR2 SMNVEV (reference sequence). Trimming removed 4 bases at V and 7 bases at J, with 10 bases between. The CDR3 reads CASSSLVSEKLFF. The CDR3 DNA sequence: TGTGCCAGCAGTTCCTTAGTTAGTGAAAAACTGTTTTTT.

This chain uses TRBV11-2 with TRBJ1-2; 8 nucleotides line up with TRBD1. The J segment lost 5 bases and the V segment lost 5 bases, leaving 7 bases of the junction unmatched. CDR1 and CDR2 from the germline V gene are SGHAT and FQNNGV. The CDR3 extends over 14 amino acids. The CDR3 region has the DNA TGTGCCAGCAGCCTCGGACAGGGAAGATATGGCTACACCTTC. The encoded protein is CASSLGQGRYGYTF.

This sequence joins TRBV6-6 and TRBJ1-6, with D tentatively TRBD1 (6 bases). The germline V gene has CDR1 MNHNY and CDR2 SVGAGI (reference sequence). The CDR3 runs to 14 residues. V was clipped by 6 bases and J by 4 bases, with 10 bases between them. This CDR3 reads CASSPQGYNSPLHF. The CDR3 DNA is TGTGCCAGCAGCCCCCAGGGGTATAATTCACCCCTCCACTTT.

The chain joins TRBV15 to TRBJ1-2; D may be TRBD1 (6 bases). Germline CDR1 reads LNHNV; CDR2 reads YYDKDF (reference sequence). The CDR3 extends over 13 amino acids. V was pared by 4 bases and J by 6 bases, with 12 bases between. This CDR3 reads CATSINPGDGYTF. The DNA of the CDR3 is TGTGCCACCAGCATAAACCCAGGGGATGGCTACACCTTC. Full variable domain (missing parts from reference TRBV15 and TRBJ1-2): DAMVIQNPRYQVTQFGKPVTLSCSQTLNHNVMYWYQQKSSQAPKLLFHYYDKDFNNEADTPDNFQSRRPNTSFCFLDIRSPGLGDTAMYLCATSINPGDGYTFGSGTRLTVV.

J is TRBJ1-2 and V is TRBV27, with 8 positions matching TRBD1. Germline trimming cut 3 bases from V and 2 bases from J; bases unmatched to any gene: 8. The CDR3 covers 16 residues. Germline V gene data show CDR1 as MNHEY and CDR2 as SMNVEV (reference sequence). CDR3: CASSFAGGFGNYGYTF. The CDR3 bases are TGTGCCAGCAGTTTCGCAGGGGGCTTCGGCAACTATGGCTACACCTTC.

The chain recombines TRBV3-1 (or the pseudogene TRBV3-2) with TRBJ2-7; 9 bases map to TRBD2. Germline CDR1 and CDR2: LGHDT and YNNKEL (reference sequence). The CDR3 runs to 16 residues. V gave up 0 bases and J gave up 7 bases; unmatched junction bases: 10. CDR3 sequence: CASSQETGLAPNEQYF. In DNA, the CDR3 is TGTGCCAGCAGCCAAGAGACGGGACTAGCTCCGAATGAGCAGTACTTC.

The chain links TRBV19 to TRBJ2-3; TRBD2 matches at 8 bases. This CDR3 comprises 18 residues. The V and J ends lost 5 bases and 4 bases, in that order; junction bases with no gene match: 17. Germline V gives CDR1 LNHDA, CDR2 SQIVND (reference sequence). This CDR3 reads CASSLIAPGGARADTQYF. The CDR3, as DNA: TGTGCCAGTAGTCTAATTGCCCCGGGGGGGGCTCGGGCAGATACGCAGTATTTT.

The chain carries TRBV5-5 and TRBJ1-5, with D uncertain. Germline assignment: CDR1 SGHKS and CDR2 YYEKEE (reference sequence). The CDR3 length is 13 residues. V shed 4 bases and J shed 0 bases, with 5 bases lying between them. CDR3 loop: CASSLYSNQPQHF. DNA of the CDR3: TGTGCCAGCAGCCTCTATAGCAATCAGCCCCAGCATTTT.

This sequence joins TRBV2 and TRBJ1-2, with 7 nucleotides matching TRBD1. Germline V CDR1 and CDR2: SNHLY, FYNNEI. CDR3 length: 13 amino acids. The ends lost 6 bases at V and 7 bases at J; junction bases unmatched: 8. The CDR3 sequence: CASRGGTGRGYTF. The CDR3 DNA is TGTGCCAGCAGAGGGGGCACAGGACGTGGCTACACCTTC.

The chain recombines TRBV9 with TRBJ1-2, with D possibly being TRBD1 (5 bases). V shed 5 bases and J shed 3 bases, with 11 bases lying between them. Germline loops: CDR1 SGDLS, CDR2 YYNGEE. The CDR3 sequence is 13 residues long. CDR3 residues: CASSSTAYYGYTF. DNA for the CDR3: TGTGCCAGCAGTTCGACAGCGTACTATGGCTACACCTTC.

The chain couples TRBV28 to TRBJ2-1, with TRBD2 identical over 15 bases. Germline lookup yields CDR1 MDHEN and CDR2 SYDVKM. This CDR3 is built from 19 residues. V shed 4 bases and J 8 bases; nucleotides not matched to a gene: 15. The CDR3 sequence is CASSSDTAEGLAGGDEQFF. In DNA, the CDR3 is TGTGCCAGCAGTTCGGATACAGCGGAGGGACTAGCGGGAGGCGATGAGCAGTTCTTC.

The CDR3, as DNA: TGTGCCTCCTGGGGGGGAGCCCCCTATTATCACTTGCAGTACTTC. It translates to CASWGGAPYYHLQYF. The chain links TRBV11-3 to TRBJ2-7; 7 nucleotides agree with TRBD2. Germline values: CDR1 SGHNT, CDR2 YENEEA. V shed 11 bases, J shed 9 bases, and the junction held 22 bases outside the gene matches. The CDR3 consists of 15 residues.

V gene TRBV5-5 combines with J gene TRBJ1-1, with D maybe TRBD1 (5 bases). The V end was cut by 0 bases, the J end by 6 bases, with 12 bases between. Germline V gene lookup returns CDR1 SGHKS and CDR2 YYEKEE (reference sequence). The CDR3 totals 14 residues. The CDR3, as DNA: TGTGCCAGCAGCTTGGGACAGCTGGGCCCTGAAGCTTTCTTT. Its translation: CASSLGQLGPEAFF. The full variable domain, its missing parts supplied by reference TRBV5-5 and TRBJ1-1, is DAGVTQSPTHLIKTRGQQVTLRCSPISGHKSVSWYQQVLGQGPQFIFQYYEKEERGRGNFPDRFSARQFPNYSSELNVNALLLGDSALYLCASSLGQLGPEAFFGQGTRLTVV.

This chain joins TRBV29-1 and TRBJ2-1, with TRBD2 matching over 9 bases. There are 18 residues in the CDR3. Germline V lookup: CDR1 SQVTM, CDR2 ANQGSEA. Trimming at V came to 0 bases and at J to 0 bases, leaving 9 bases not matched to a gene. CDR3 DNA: TGCAGCGTTGAAGATCCGTTCGGCGGGAGGGCCTCCTACAATGAGCAGTTCTTC. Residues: CSVEDPFGGRASYNEQFF.

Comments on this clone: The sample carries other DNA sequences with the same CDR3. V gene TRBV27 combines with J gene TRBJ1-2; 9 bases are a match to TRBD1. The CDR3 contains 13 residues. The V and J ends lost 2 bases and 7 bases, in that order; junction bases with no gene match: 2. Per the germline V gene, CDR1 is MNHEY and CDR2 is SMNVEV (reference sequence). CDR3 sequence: CASSLGTGFGYTF. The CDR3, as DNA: TGTGCCAGCAGTTTAGGGACAGGGTTTGGCTACACCTTC.

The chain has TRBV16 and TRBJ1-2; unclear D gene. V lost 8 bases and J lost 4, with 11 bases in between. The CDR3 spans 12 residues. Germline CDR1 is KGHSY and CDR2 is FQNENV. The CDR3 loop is CASSPGPYGYTF. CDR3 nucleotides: TGTGCCAGCTCCCCGGGTCCCTATGGCTACACCTTC.

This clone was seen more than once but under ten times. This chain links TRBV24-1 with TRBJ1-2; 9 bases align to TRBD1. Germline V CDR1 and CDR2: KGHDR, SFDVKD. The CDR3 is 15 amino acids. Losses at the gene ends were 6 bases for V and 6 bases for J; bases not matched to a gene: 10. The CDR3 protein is CATSRGGQGGNGYTF. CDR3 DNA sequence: TGTGCCACCAGTAGAGGGGGACAGGGAGGCAATGGCTACACCTTC.

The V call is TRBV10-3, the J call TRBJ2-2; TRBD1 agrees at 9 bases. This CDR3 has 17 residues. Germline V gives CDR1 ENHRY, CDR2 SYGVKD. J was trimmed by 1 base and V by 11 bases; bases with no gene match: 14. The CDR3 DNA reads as TGTGCCGTGTGGCATCACGGGACAGGGTGGAACACCGGGGAGCTGTTTTTT. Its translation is CAVWHHGTGWNTGELFF.

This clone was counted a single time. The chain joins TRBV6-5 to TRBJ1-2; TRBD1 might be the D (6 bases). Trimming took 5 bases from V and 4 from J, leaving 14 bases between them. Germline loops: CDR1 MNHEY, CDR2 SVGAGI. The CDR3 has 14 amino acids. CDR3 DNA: TGTGCCAGCAGTATGGACAGCGGGGGCTATGGCTACACCTTC. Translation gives CASSMDSGGYGYTF.

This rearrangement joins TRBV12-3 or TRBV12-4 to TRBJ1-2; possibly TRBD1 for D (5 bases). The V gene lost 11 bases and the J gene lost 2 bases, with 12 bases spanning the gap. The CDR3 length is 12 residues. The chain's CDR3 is CAGREGNYGYTF. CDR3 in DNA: TGTGCCGGGAGGGAGGGGAACTATGGCTACACCTTC.

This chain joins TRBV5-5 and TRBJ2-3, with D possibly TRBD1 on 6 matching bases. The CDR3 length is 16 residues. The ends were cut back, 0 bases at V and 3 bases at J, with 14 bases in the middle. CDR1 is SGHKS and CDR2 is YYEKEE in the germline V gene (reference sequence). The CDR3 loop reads CASSLALGQGTDTQYF. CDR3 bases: TGTGCCAGCAGCTTGGCCTTGGGGCAGGGGACAGATACGCAGTATTTT. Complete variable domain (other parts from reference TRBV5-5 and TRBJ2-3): DAGVTQSPTHLIKTRGQQVTLRCSPISGHKSVSWYQQVLGQGPQFIFQYYEKEERGRGNFPDRFSARQFPNYSSELNVNALLLGDSALYLCASSLALGQGTDTQYFGPGTRLTVL.

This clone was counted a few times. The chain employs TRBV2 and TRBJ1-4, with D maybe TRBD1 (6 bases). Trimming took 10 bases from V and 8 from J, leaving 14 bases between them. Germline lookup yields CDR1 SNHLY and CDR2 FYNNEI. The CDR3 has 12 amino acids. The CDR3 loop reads CATRQVREKLFF. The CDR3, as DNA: TGTGCCACTCGACAGGTTCGCGAAAAACTGTTTTTT. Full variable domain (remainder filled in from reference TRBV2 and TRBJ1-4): EPEVTQTPSHQVTQMGQEVILRCVPISNHLYFYWYRQILGQKVEFLVSFYNNEISEKSEIFDDQFSVERPDGSNFTLKIRSTKLEDSAMYFCATRQVREKLFFGSGTQLSVL.

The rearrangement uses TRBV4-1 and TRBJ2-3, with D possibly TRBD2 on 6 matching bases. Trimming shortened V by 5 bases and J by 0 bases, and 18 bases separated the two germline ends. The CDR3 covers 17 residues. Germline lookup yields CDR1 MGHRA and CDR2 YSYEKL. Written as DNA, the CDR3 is TGCGCCAGCAGCTGGCCCTCGGACTATCGGAGCACAGATACGCAGTATTTT. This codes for CASSWPSDYRSTDTQYF.

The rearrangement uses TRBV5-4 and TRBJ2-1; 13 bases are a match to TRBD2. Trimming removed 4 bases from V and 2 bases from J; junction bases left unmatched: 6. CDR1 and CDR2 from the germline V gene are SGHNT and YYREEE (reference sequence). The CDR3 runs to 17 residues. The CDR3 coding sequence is TGTGCCAGCAGCGGCGGGACTAGCGGGGATCCCTACAATGAGCAGTTCTTC. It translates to CASSGGTSGDPYNEQFF. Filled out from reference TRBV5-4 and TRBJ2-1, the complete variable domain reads ETGVTQSPTHLIKTRGQQVTLRCSSQSGHNTVSWYQQALGQGPQFIFQYYREEENGRGNFPPRFSGLQFPNYSSELNVNALELDDSALYLCASSGGTSGDPYNEQFFGPGTRLTVL.

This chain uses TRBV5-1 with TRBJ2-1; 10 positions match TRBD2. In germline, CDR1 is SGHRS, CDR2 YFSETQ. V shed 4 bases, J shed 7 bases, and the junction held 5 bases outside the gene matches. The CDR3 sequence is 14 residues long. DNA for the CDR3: TGCGCCAGCAGCCCTAGCGGGAGCGGTAATGAGCAGTTCTTC. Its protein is CASSPSGSGNEQFF. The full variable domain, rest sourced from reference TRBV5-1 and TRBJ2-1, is KAGVTQTPRYLIKTRGQQVTLSCSPISGHRSVSWYQQTPGQGLQFLFEYFSETQRNKGNFPGRFSGRQFSNSRSEMNVSTLELGDSALYLCASSPSGSGNEQFFGPGTRLTVL.

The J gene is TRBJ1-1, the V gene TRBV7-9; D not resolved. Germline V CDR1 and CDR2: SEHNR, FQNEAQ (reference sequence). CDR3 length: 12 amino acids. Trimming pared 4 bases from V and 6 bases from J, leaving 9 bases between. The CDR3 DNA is TGTGCCAGCAGCTCGGAGCGGCCTGAAGCTTTCTTT. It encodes CASSSERPEAFF.